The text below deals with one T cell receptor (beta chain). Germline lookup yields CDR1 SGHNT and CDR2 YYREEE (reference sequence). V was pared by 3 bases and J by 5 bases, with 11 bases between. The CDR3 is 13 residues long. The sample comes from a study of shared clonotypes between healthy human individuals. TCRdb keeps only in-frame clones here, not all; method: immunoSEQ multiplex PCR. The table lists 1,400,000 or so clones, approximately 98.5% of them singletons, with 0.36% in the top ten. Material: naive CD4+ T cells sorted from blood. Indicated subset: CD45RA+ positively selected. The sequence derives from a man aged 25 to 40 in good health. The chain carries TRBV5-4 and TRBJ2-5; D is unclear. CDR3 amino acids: CASSSKGTETQYF. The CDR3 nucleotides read TGTGCCAGCAGCTCTAAGGGTACCGAGACCCAGTACTTC.